The 17 T cell receptor beta chains below all came from one sample that was sequenced in a study of blood T cell repertoires in COVID-19. Here immunoSEQ multiplex PCR was the method, and the copy in TCRdb shows in-frame clones only, minus some. The sample lists some 310,000 clones; nearly 90% were seen once. The material sequenced was peripheral blood. The receptors here all came from a woman between 40 and 50 years old with COVID-19, enrolled during active disease.

The J gene is TRBJ2-3, the V gene TRBV28; 10 nucleotides match TRBD2. CDR1 and CDR2 (germline): MDHEN, SYDVKM. V shed 1 base, J shed 1 base, and the junction held 2 bases outside the gene matches. This CDR3 is built from 16 residues. CDR3 bases: TGTGCCAGCAGTTTATCCACTAGCGGGGGCACAGATACGCAGTATTTT. It is translated as CASSLSTSGGTDTQYF.

This clone was counted once. The chain has TRBV3-1 (or the pseudogene TRBV3-2) and TRBJ1-1; TRBD1 matches 9 bases. The CDR3 consists of 12 residues. Germline V gene lookup returns CDR1 LGHDT and CDR2 YNNKEL (reference sequence). The V and J ends lost 4 bases and 11 bases, in that order; junction bases with no gene match: 5. CDR3 coding DNA: TGTGCCAGCAGCCTCTACAGGGGGCATGCTTTCTTT. It yields the protein CASSLYRGHAFF.

V usage is TRBV7-2 and J usage is TRBJ2-1, with 7 bases lining up with TRBD2. The J segment lost 4 bases and the V segment lost 6 bases, leaving 12 bases of the junction unmatched. From germline, CDR1 is SGHTA and CDR2 FQGNSA. The CDR3 has 16 amino acids. CDR3 sequence (DNA): TGTGCCAGCAGTCCCTCCCAGCGGGGAAGGTACAATGAGCAGTTCTTC. Its translation: CASSPSQRGRYNEQFF.

V is TRBV6-2 or TRBV6-3 and J is TRBJ2-7; a possible D gene is TRBD2 (6 bases). V was trimmed by 2 bases and J by 2 bases, leaving 10 bases between them. The CDR3 covers 14 residues. Germline values: CDR1 MNHEY, CDR2 SVGEGT. In nucleotides, the CDR3 is TGTGCCAGCAGTTACGCGGGGCTAACCTACGAGCAGTACTTC. The encoded protein is CASSYAGLTYEQYF.

Regarding this clone: At the DNA level, this CDR3 is encoded by other sequences in the same sample as well. The rearrangement links TRBV5-4 to TRBJ2-7; TRBD1 matches at 7 bases. Germline V lookup: CDR1 SGHNT, CDR2 YYREEE (reference sequence). The V gene end was trimmed by 4 bases and the J gene end by 0 bases; junction bases not matched to a gene: 7. This CDR3 comprises 15 residues. The CDR3 here is CASSPPGQSSYEQYF. In DNA form, the CDR3 reads TGTGCCAGCAGCCCCCCGGGACAGAGCTCCTACGAGCAGTACTTC.

V and J are TRBV5-1 and TRBJ2-1; 8 bases fit TRBD2. Looked up from germline, CDR1 is SGHRS and CDR2 is YFSETQ. The ends lost 4 bases at V and 3 bases at J; junction bases unmatched: 9. This CDR3 is 16 amino acids long. In DNA, the CDR3 is TGCGCCAGCAGCCTGCGGGGTAGCGGGGTCTACAATGAGCAGTTCTTC. Protein product: CASSLRGSGVYNEQFF.

The chain carries TRBV18 and TRBJ2-3, with TRBD2 matching 7 bases. J lost 5 bases, V lost 4 bases, and 12 bases had no gene match. This CDR3 has 16 amino acids. From germline, CDR1 is KGHSH and CDR2 LQKENI. CDR3 nucleotide sequence: TGTGCCAGCTCACTATCCTCAGGGACTACGGGAGATACGCAGTATTTT. It codes for CASSLSSGTTGDTQYF.

Note on this clone: Mismatch with germline at one junction end may stem from a read error. The V and J genes are TRBV7-7 and TRBJ2-7, with TRBD1 identical over 8 bases. Germline assignment: CDR1 SSHAT and CDR2 FNYEAQ (reference sequence). CDR3 length: 14 residues. The CDR3 loop is CASSLGTGTYEQYF. The CDR3 nucleotides are TGTGCTAGCAGCTTAGGGACAGGAACCTACGAGCAGTACTTC.

V gene TRBV10-3 combines with J gene TRBJ2-7, with TRBD2 identical over 9 bases. This CDR3 spans 15 amino acids. The germline gives CDR1 ENHRY, CDR2 SYGVKD. J was trimmed by 7 bases and V by 6 bases; bases with no gene match: 13. The CDR3 nucleotides read TGTGCCATCAGCGAAATTAGCGGGGGCTCCAGTGAGCAGTACTTC. Protein product: CAISEISGGSSEQYF.

This chain links TRBV19 with TRBJ2-3, with a weak D call TRBD2 (5 bases). V was shortened by 10 bases and J by 4 bases, with 21 bases between the two germline ends. Per the germline V gene, CDR1 is LNHDA and CDR2 is SQIVND (reference sequence). The CDR3 sequence is 15 residues long. Here the CDR3 reads CATKNGILAADTQYF. Here the CDR3 DNA reads TGTGCCACAAAAAACGGGATCCTGGCTGCAGATACGCAGTATTTT.

CDR3 region: CASSQGTGASGNTIYF. The CDR3 nucleotides read TGCGCCAGCAGCCAAGGGACAGGAGCCTCTGGAAACACCATATATTTT. This chain connects TRBV4-3 to TRBJ1-3, with 7 nucleotides matching TRBD1. The ends lost 1 base at V and 0 bases at J; junction bases unmatched: 3. The CDR3 contains 16 residues. Germline assignment: CDR1 LGHNA and CDR2 YSLEER.

The chain joins TRBV27 to TRBJ2-6; D gene uncertain. Trimming took 2 bases from V and 2 from J, leaving 10 bases between them. Germline-derived CDR1 and CDR2 are MNHEY and SMNVEV (reference sequence). This CDR3 contains 16 residues. CDR3 loop: CASSLISGTGANVLTF. CDR3 DNA: TGTGCCAGCAGTTTAATTTCGGGTACTGGGGCCAACGTCCTGACTTTC.

This clone was seen just once. In DNA form, the CDR3 reads TGTGCCAGCGGGGAGGGCGGGGAGCTGTTTTTT. Protein product: CASGEGGELFF. This chain connects TRBV25-1 to TRBJ2-2, with TRBD2 matching 7 bases. With 8 bases clipped from V and 7 bases from J, the junction kept 1 base outside the gene matches. The CDR3 has 11 residues. Germline CDR1 is MGHDK and CDR2 is SYGVNS.

The chain uses TRBV28 and TRBJ1-4; TRBD1 matches 8 bases. Trimming took 1 base from V and 8 from J; bases not matched to a gene: 3. Germline V CDR1 and CDR2: MDHEN, SYDVKM. The CDR3 loop spans 14 amino acids. The CDR3 region is CASSLSGTGEKLFF. The CDR3, as DNA: TGTGCCAGCAGTTTATCCGGGACAGGAGAAAAACTGTTTTTT.

The chain is built from TRBV5-6 and TRBJ2-3, with D maybe TRBD1 (6 bases). The ends were cut back, 0 bases at V and 6 bases at J, with 11 bases in the middle. Per the germline V gene, CDR1 is SGHDT and CDR2 is YYEEEE. This CDR3 has 14 amino acids. CDR3 sequence (DNA): TGTGCCAGCAGCTTGGGACAGGTTGCTGATACGCAGTATTTT. It codes for CASSLGQVADTQYF.

CDR3 coding DNA: TGTGCCAGCAGCCACGGGAGGAATCAGCCCCAGCATTTT. Its translation: CASSHGRNQPQHF. This chain links TRBV6-5 with TRBJ1-5; no clear D. V dropped 6 bases and J dropped 4 bases, with 10 bases sitting between them. Germline V gives CDR1 MNHEY, CDR2 SVGAGI. The CDR3 runs 13 residues.

The V call is TRBV28, the J call TRBJ1-2; the D gene is possibly TRBD1 (6 bases). The CDR3 covers 12 residues. The V and J ends lost 6 bases and 8 bases respectively, with 13 bases between them. In germline, CDR1 is MDHEN, CDR2 SYDVKM. The CDR3 region has the DNA TGTGCCAGCAGCCAATACAGGGAGGGCTACACCTTC. Translating it yields CASSQYREGYTF.